Below, 27 T cell receptor beta chains from the same sample are listed, as sequenced in a study of identical twins. TCRdb re-called the 5' RACE reads with MiXCR, one entry per CDR3 protein. Found here are about 470,000 distinct CDR3 sequences, 20% to 25% of them singletons; the top ten hold around 3%. These data were also filed under a second study, of T cells expressing NK-cell markers.

The sample was CD4+ T cells sorted from blood. These receptors originate from a young woman in good health.

This clonotype was detected only a few times. The CDR3 region has the DNA TGTGCCAGCAGCGTAGGTCCGGGGCACTCCTACGAGCAGTACTTC. This translates into CASSVGPGHSYEQYF. The chain uses TRBV9 and TRBJ2-7; D assignment may be TRBD1 or TRBD2 (5 bases each). Germline values: CDR1 SGDLS, CDR2 YYNGEE. This CDR3 has 15 residues. Trimming cost V 0 bases and J 0 bases, with 10 bases left between them.

V and J are TRBV10-1 and TRBJ2-3, with 8 nucleotides matching TRBD1. Looked up from germline, CDR1 is WNHNN and CDR2 is SYGVQD (reference sequence). After removal of 6 bases from V and 4 bases from J, the junction contained 12 bases not matched to a gene. The CDR3 contains 16 residues. CDR3 region: CASRFPGTGGADTQYF. DNA for the CDR3: TGCGCCAGCAGATTTCCGGGAACAGGGGGTGCAGATACGCAGTATTTT.

This sequence joins TRBV3-1 and TRBJ2-3, with 10 bases that match TRBD2. Germline V lookup: CDR1 LGHDT, CDR2 YNNKEL (reference sequence). V shed 10 bases, J shed 1 base, and the junction held 17 bases outside the gene matches. The CDR3 is 18 residues long. CDR3 DNA: TGTGCCACCTCTAGGACTAGCGGAGGGGTAAGCCGCACAGATACGCAGTATTTT. Translation gives CATSRTSGGVSRTDTQYF.

The sample holds many counts of this clonotype. The genes are TRBV20-1 and TRBJ1-1; 8 nucleotides line up with TRBD1. The CDR3 loop spans 18 amino acids. J lost 1 base, V lost 2 bases, and 15 bases had no gene match. Looked up from germline, CDR1 is DFQATT and CDR2 is SNEGSKA (reference sequence). As DNA, the CDR3 is TGCAGTGCTAGACCGTACTACATCAGGGGGCTTGGGAACACTGAAGCTTTCTTT. Its translation: CSARPYYIRGLGNTEAFF.

This sequence joins TRBV10-3 and TRBJ1-1; TRBD1 agrees at 11 bases. V shed 1 base, J shed 5 bases, and the junction held 6 bases outside the gene matches. The germline CDR1 and CDR2 sequences are ENHRY and SYGVKD. The CDR3 is made up of 16 amino acids. The CDR3 is CAISEFIGQGATEAFF. CDR3 nucleotides: TGTGCCATCAGTGAGTTCATAGGACAGGGGGCGACTGAAGCTTTCTTT.

The chain joins TRBV2 to TRBJ2-2; maybe TRBD2 (6 bases). CDR3 length equals 14 residues. CDR1 SNHLY and CDR2 FYNNEI come from the germline V gene. Trimming cost V 6 bases and J 1 base, with 9 bases left between them. CDR3 in amino acids: CASRGLLNTGELFF. In DNA, the CDR3 is TGTGCCAGCAGGGGACTTCTGAACACCGGGGAGCTGTTTTTT.

The chain carries TRBV7-6 and TRBJ1-1, with D unresolved. Deletions cut 1 base from V and 6 bases from J, with 15 bases between. Germline lookup yields CDR1 SGHVS and CDR2 FNYEAQ. This CDR3 comprises 15 residues. CDR3 sequence reads: CASSLGPLGSAEAFF. The CDR3, as DNA: TGTGCCAGCAGCTTAGGACCCCTGGGGAGCGCTGAAGCTTTCTTT.

In its sample, this clonotype was seen a few times. The chain links TRBV12-3 or TRBV12-4 to TRBJ2-1; TRBD2 matches at 11 bases. With 6 bases clipped from V and 7 bases from J, the junction kept 8 bases outside the gene matches. CDR3 length: 15 residues. The CDR3, as DNA: TGTGCCAGCAGGCCCGGACTAGCGGGTTTGAATGAGCAGTTCTTC. This encodes CASRPGLAGLNEQFF.

The chain recombines TRBV12-3 or TRBV12-4 with TRBJ2-6; the D is unclear. This CDR3 region has 15 residues. Between the trimmed V and J ends, which lost 1 base and 1 base, there was a span of 5 bases. The CDR3 is CASSLGLSGANVLTF. The CDR3 nucleotides read TGTGCCAGCAGTTTAGGGCTGTCTGGGGCCAACGTCCTGACTTTC.

V usage is TRBV12-3 or TRBV12-4 and J usage is TRBJ2-7, with TRBD2 as a possible D gene (5 bases). Trimming removed 1 base at V and 5 bases at J, with 9 bases between. This CDR3 comprises 13 residues. CDR3 in DNA: TGTGCCAGCAGTTTAGATCTGCGGGACGAGCAGTACTTC. Its translation: CASSLDLRDEQYF.

The rearrangement uses TRBV4-3 and TRBJ1-4; D gene uncertain. In germline, CDR1 is LGHNA, CDR2 YSLEER. V was pared by 4 bases and J by 7 bases, with 13 bases between. This CDR3 region has 14 residues. The CDR3 here is CASSRERSSEKLFF. CDR3 sequence (DNA): TGCGCCAGCAGCCGAGAAAGAAGTAGTGAAAAACTGTTTTTT.

The rearrangement uses TRBV5-1 and TRBJ2-7, with D perhaps assigned TRBD1 or TRBD2 (5 bases each). Germline assignment: CDR1 SGHRS and CDR2 YFSETQ. The ends were cut back, 0 bases at V and 0 bases at J, with 16 bases in the middle. This CDR3 is built from 17 residues. In DNA, the CDR3 is TGCGCCAGCAGCTTGGCGAGGGGCGACGGCCCCTCCTACGAGCAGTACTTC. This sequence encodes CASSLARGDGPSYEQYF.

DNA of the CDR3: TGCAGCGTTGAAGACGGCGGCGGTGAGCAGTTCTTC. Protein: CSVEDGGGEQFF. The genes are TRBV29-1 and TRBJ2-1; D is undetermined. Germline V gene data show CDR1 as SQVTM and CDR2 as ANQGSEA. The CDR3 is 12 amino acids. V dropped 0 bases and J dropped 9 bases, with 9 bases sitting between them.

This clonotype has more than one count but fewer than ten. The chain couples TRBV27 to TRBJ2-3; 8 bases are a match to TRBD1. The CDR3 covers 17 residues. Losses at the gene ends were 5 bases for V and 2 bases for J; bases not matched to a gene: 12. The germline V gene has CDR1 MNHEY and CDR2 SMNVEV (reference sequence). This chain's CDR3 is CASSDKRRRGHTDTQYF. The DNA of the CDR3 is TGTGCCAGCAGTGACAAAAGACGCAGGGGGCACACAGATACGCAGTATTTT.

This clonotype appeared a few times. The chain employs TRBV20-1 and TRBJ2-4; D unresolved. CDR3 length: 17 amino acids. Trimming removed 3 bases at V and 0 bases at J, with 18 bases between. Germline lookup yields CDR1 DFQATT and CDR2 SNEGSKA (reference sequence). The CDR3 loop is CSASSRKTALAKNIQYF. For the CDR3, the DNA is TGCAGTGCTAGCTCCCGGAAGACGGCTCTAGCCAAAAACATTCAGTACTTC.

This rearrangement joins TRBV10-1 to TRBJ2-1, with a weak D call TRBD1 (5 bases). The CDR3 contains 12 residues. Germline CDR1 is WNHNN and CDR2 is SYGVQD (reference sequence). V shed 0 bases and J shed 10 bases, with 7 bases lying between them. CDR3 loop: CASSESRGEQFF. The CDR3 coding sequence is TGCGCCAGCAGTGAGTCAAGGGGCGAGCAGTTCTTC.

This clonotype was seen a handful of times. This chain connects TRBV6-4 to TRBJ1-2; D perhaps matches TRBD1 (5 bases). The CDR3 sequence is 15 residues long. Trimming left V 3 bases short and J 4 bases short, with 15 bases between. Germline V gene data show CDR1 as MRHNA and CDR2 as SNTAGT. The CDR3 loop is CASSEPGPRFYGYTF. The CDR3 DNA reads TGTGCCAGCAGTGAACCGGGACCGCGATTCTATGGCTACACCTTC.

This clonotype was observed a few times. V and J are TRBV5-1 and TRBJ2-1; D is perhaps TRBD2 (6 bases). Germline V gene data show CDR1 as SGHRS and CDR2 as YFSETQ. Trimming took 5 bases from V and 0 from J, leaving 12 bases between them. The CDR3 spans 15 residues. CDR3 sequence: CASSRSGDSYNEQFF. The CDR3 DNA reads as TGCGCCAGCAGTCGGTCGGGGGACTCCTACAATGAGCAGTTCTTC.

The V gene is TRBV18, the J gene TRBJ2-3, with D possibly matching TRBD2 (6 bases). The CDR3 contains 14 residues. Germline values: CDR1 KGHSH, CDR2 LQKENI. The V gene lost 1 base and the J gene lost 5 bases, with 10 bases spanning the gap. The CDR3 coding sequence is TGTGCCAGCTCACCACTAGCGGAGGGAGATACGCAGTATTTT. Translation gives CASSPLAEGDTQYF.

This clonotype was picked up a small number of times. V usage is TRBV20-1 and J usage is TRBJ1-2, with a weak D call TRBD1 (5 bases). The CDR3 sequence is 16 residues long. V gave up 0 bases and J gave up 1 base, with 15 bases separating them. Germline-derived CDR1 and CDR2 are DFQATT and SNEGSKA (reference sequence). CDR3 sequence: CSARDHVRGFNYGYTF. CDR3 DNA: TGCAGTGCTAGAGATCACGTGAGGGGCTTTAACTATGGCTACACCTTC.

This clonotype was found a few times. The gene calls are TRBV15 and TRBJ2-5; D is possibly TRBD2 (5 bases). Looked up from germline, CDR1 is LNHNV and CDR2 is YYDKDF (reference sequence). The ends were cut back, 0 bases at V and 7 bases at J, with 9 bases in the middle. This CDR3 is 13 amino acids long. The CDR3 sequence is CATSREGVVTQYF. In nucleotides, the CDR3 is TGTGCCACCAGCAGAGAGGGAGTGGTGACCCAGTACTTC. Filled out from reference TRBV15 and TRBJ2-5, the complete variable domain reads DAMVIQNPRYQVTQFGKPVTLSCSQTLNHNVMYWYQQKSSQAPKLLFHYYDKDFNNEADTPDNFQSRRPNTSFCFLDIRSPGLGDTAMYLCATSREGVVTQYFGPGTRLLVL.

The genes are TRBV12-3 or TRBV12-4 and TRBJ2-3, with D perhaps given as TRBD1 or TRBD2 (6 bases each). CDR3 size: 13 residues. V was clipped by 3 bases and J by 8 bases, with 12 bases between them. CDR3 coding DNA: TGTGCCAGCAGTTTGAGGGGGGCAGGTACGCAGTATTTT. Translation: CASSLRGAGTQYF.

V gene TRBV20-1 combines with J gene TRBJ2-7; TRBD1 is a possible D gene (6 bases). CDR1 is DFQATT and CDR2 is SNEGSKA in the germline V gene (reference sequence). This CDR3 spans 12 amino acids. The germline V and J ends were trimmed by 4 bases and 3 bases, with 10 bases remaining between them. CDR3: CSATRDIYEQYF. The CDR3 DNA reads as TGCAGTGCTACCAGGGACATCTACGAGCAGTACTTC.

The chain uses TRBV7-3 and TRBJ2-7; weak D call: TRBD1 (5 bases). CDR1 and CDR2 (germline): SGHTA, FQGTGA. V was pared by 5 bases and J by 2 bases, with 13 bases between. This CDR3 comprises 14 residues. The CDR3 region has the DNA TGTGCCAGCAGCCCTCAAACAGGACCCTACGAGCAGTACTTC. Amino acids: CASSPQTGPYEQYF.

Here the CDR3 DNA reads TGTGCCAGCAGCGTGATGGGAAGCAGCACAGATACGCAGTATTTT. Encoded protein: CASSVMGSSTDTQYF. The chain couples TRBV9 to TRBJ2-3; D is uncertain. V gave up 2 bases and J gave up 0 bases, with 10 bases separating them. CDR1 and CDR2 (germline): SGDLS, YYNGEE. This CDR3 region has 15 residues.

This chain joins TRBV12-5 and TRBJ2-5; TRBD1 matches 9 bases. With 5 bases clipped from V and 3 bases from J, the junction kept 1 base outside the gene matches. CDR1 and CDR2 from the germline V gene are LGHNT and FRNRAP. The CDR3 runs 13 residues. The CDR3 DNA reads as TGTGCTAGTGGTAGGGACAGGGAAGAGACCCAGTACTTC. It yields the protein CASGRDREETQYF.

The CDR3 DNA sequence: TGTGCCAGCAGTCGACAGGGGGCATCCGAGCAGTACTTC. Protein: CASSRQGASEQYF. V usage is TRBV3-1 and J usage is TRBJ2-7, with 10 bases that match TRBD1. Germline trimming cut 6 bases from V and 6 bases from J; bases unmatched to any gene: 5. The CDR3 extends over 13 amino acids. The germline V gene encodes CDR1 LGHDT and CDR2 YNNKEL (reference sequence).